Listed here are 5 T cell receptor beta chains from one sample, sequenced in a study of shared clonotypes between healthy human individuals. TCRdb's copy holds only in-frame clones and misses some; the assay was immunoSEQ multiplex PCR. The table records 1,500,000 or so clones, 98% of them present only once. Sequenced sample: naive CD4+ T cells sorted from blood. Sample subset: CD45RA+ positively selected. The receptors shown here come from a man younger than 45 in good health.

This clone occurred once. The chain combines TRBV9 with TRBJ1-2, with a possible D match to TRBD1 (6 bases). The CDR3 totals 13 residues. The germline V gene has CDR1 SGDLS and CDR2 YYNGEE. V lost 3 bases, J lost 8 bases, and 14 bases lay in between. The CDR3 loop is CASSATDSRGYTF. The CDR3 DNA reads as TGTGCCAGCAGCGCGACGGACAGCCGAGGCTACACCTTC.

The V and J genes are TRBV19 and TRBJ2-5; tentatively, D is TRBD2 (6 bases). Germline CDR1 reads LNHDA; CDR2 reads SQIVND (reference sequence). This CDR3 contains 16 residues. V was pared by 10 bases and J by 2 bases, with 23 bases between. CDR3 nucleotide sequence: TGTGCCACTCAGCCGGGACTTGCAAGATTACAAGAGACCCAGTACTTC. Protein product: CATQPGLARLQETQYF.

This CDR3 reads CASSVGPGQGYEQYF. The CDR3 DNA reads TGTGCCAGCAGTGTCGGACCGGGACAGGGTTACGAGCAGTACTTC. V gene TRBV6-1 combines with J gene TRBJ2-7; 9 nucleotides match TRBD1. The CDR3 runs to 15 residues. V gave up 4 bases and J gave up 4 bases; unmatched junction bases: 8. Germline CDR1 MNHNS, CDR2 SASEGT.

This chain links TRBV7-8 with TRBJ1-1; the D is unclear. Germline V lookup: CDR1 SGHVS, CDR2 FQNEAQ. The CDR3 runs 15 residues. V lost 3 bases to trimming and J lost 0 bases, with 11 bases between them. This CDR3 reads CASSFVAGLNTEAFF. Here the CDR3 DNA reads TGTGCCAGCAGCTTTGTCGCCGGGCTGAACACTGAAGCTTTCTTT.

CDR3 nucleotides: TGTGCCAGCAGCTTATTTGTAGTGGATAATGAGCAGTTCTTC. Amino acids: CASSLFVVDNEQFF. This sequence joins TRBV7-8 and TRBJ2-1, with D uncertain. Deletions cut 2 bases from V and 7 bases from J, with 12 bases between. The CDR3 extends over 14 amino acids. CDR1 and CDR2 (germline): SGHVS, FQNEAQ.